The 16 T cell receptor beta chains reported below all come from one sample, sequenced in a study of T-cell memory formation after mild COVID-19 (dated by TCRdb to about 2021). Preparation of the library involved 5' RACE. Reads for this sample came from an Illumina NovaSeq 6000. TCRdb passed the public sequencing reads through fastp at Q25 and MiXCR, retaining productive beta sequences. Under each unique CDR3 protein, matching rows form one entry showing the most common genes and DNA. The sample table records roughly 620,000 distinct CDR3 sequences; about 20% of these occur just once. The top ten constitute about 11% of the sample. What was sequenced was PBMCs or a T cell subset sorted from them (not recorded which). The receptors originated from an adult woman who had mild COVID-19 (a few samples of this study predate the infection). The sample titles of this study are shuffled in the database, so cell type and time point are left out; the donor was told from shared clones.

This chain links TRBV15 with TRBJ2-3, with D unclear. Germline V gives CDR1 LNHNV, CDR2 YYDKDF (reference sequence). CDR3 length: 13 amino acids. The V end lost 0 bases, the J end lost 4 bases, and 5 bases lay between the germline ends. The CDR3 sequence is CATSRDQADTQYF. CDR3 DNA sequence: TGTGCCACCAGCAGAGATCAAGCAGATACGCAGTATTTT.

This clonotype turned up a few times. The gene calls are TRBV24-1 and TRBJ1-2, with TRBD1 matching 8 bases. Germline V lookup: CDR1 KGHDR, CDR2 SFDVKD. The CDR3 sequence is 14 residues long. V lost 4 bases, J lost 6 bases, and 6 bases stayed unmatched. CDR3 sequence (DNA): TGTGCCACCAGTGAAACGGGACAGGATGATGGCTACACCTTC. As protein: CATSETGQDDGYTF.

Only a few counts were recorded for this clonotype. V gene TRBV7-8 combines with J gene TRBJ1-3; a possible D gene is TRBD1 (5 bases). The CDR3 is made up of 13 amino acids. Germline V gene data show CDR1 as SGHVS and CDR2 as FQNEAQ. V was clipped by 11 bases and J by 4 bases, with 15 bases between them. The CDR3 DNA is TGTGCCGGGGGAGAGAACAGGGGAAACACCATATATTTT. Protein sequence: CAGGENRGNTIYF.

This clonotype turned up a few times. The chain has TRBV30 and TRBJ2-6, with D maybe TRBD1 (5 bases). Germline V gene data show CDR1 as GTSNPN and CDR2 as SVGIG (reference sequence). Trimming stripped 4 bases from V and 4 bases from J, with 17 bases between. The CDR3 consists of 16 residues. The DNA for the CDR3 is TGTGCCTGGAATAGGATGGGGCTTTCGGGGGCCAACGTCCTGACTTTC. Residues: CAWNRMGLSGANVLTF.

The V and J genes are TRBV5-6 and TRBJ2-7, with D perhaps matching TRBD1 (7 bases). This CDR3 region has 14 residues. Trimming removed 6 bases from V and 2 bases from J, with 15 bases in between. In germline, CDR1 is SGHDT, CDR2 YYEEEE. CDR3 DNA: TGTGCCAGCACTCCAGGGGGGCGTCCCTACGAGCAGTACTTC. As protein: CASTPGGRPYEQYF.

This clonotype was observed a few times. The chain couples TRBV7-6 to TRBJ2-2, with D perhaps TRBD2 (6 bases). Per germline, CDR1 SGHVS and CDR2 FNYEAQ. CDR3 length: 15 residues. V was clipped by 1 base and J by 6 bases, with 12 bases between them. This CDR3 is CASSLVAGPAGELFF. The CDR3 DNA follows: TGTGCCAGCAGCTTAGTGGCGGGGCCGGCCGGGGAGCTGTTTTTT.

This clonotype came up once. The rearrangement uses TRBV28 and TRBJ2-5; 8 bases are shared with TRBD1. CDR3 length: 15 amino acids. Germline V CDR1 and CDR2: MDHEN, SYDVKM. The trim removed 5 bases at V and 1 base at J, leaving 6 bases unmatched. Here the CDR3 reads CASSGTGRAQETQYF. DNA for the CDR3: TGTGCCAGCAGTGGGACAGGAAGAGCCCAAGAGACCCAGTACTTC. The variable domain in full, with the rest retrieved from reference TRBV28 and TRBJ2-5, is DVKVTQSSRYLVKRTGEKVFLECVQDMDHENMFWYRQDPGLGLRLIYFSYDVKMKEKGDIPEGYSVSREKKERFSLILESASTNQTSMYLCASSGTGRAQETQYFGPGTRLLVL.

The chain uses TRBV30 and TRBJ2-3; TRBD2 aligns across 7 bases. From germline, CDR1 is GTSNPN and CDR2 SVGIG (reference sequence). Trimming cost V 0 bases and J 4 bases; bases outside gene matches: 7. The CDR3 consists of 15 residues. For the CDR3, the DNA is TGTGCCTGGAGTGTACTGGGAGGGTTTGCAGATACGCAGTATTTT. Its protein product is CAWSVLGGFADTQYF.

At least ten counts were recorded for this clonotype. V usage is TRBV4-1 and J usage is TRBJ2-7; possible D gene TRBD2, 6 bases. Germline V CDR1 and CDR2: MGHRA, YSYEKL. The CDR3 has 18 amino acids. With 5 bases removed from V and 4 bases from J, the gap between germline ends came to 27 bases. CDR3 amino acids: CASSYLVSSRSGRYEQYF. CDR3 DNA sequence: TGCGCCAGCAGCTACCTAGTCTCCTCCAGAAGCGGGCGGTACGAGCAGTACTTC.

The V call is TRBV5-1, the J call TRBJ1-1; the D gene is possibly TRBD1 (6 bases). Deletions cut 6 bases from V and 8 bases from J, with 17 bases between. Germline lookup yields CDR1 SGHRS and CDR2 YFSETQ. This CDR3 comprises 13 residues. CDR3 sequence: CASTPGDDREAFF. CDR3 coding DNA: TGCGCCAGCACCCCGGGGGACGACAGGGAAGCTTTCTTT.

The chain employs TRBV6-6 and TRBJ1-2; the match to TRBD1 covers 7 bases. V lost 7 bases to trimming and J lost 14 bases; unmatched junction nucleotides: 19. Per germline, CDR1 MNHNY and CDR2 SVGAGI (reference sequence). This CDR3 contains 14 residues. In DNA form, the CDR3 reads TGTGCCAGCACTCGCCCGGTTGGGTCAGGGGGTTTAACCTTC. Translating it yields CASTRPVGSGGLTF.

This clonotype appeared many times. The chain carries TRBV4-2 and TRBJ2-2; TRBD1 aligns across 8 bases. The CDR3 is 15 residues long. The germline V gene has CDR1 LGHNA and CDR2 YNFKEQ. The ends lost 2 bases at V and 9 bases at J; junction bases unmatched: 8. The CDR3 DNA reads TGTGCCAGCAGCCAAAGTCCAGACAGGGGCCGGGAGCTGTTTTTT. Translating it yields CASSQSPDRGRELFF.

This clonotype was counted a few times. V and J are TRBV18 and TRBJ2-7, with D perhaps being TRBD1 or TRBD2 (5 bases each). CDR1 is KGHSH and CDR2 is LQKENI in the germline V gene. V was trimmed by 0 bases and J by 4 bases, leaving 13 bases between them. CDR3 length: 15 amino acids. Here the CDR3 DNA reads TGTGCCAGCTCACCACCCCGGACTGGGGGATACGAGCAGTACTTC. Protein product: CASSPPRTGGYEQYF.

V and J are TRBV20-1 and TRBJ2-7; 8 nucleotides line up with TRBD1. The V and J ends lost 2 bases and 0 bases, in that order; junction bases with no gene match: 3. Germline loops: CDR1 DFQATT, CDR2 SNEGSKA (reference sequence). This CDR3 is built from 14 residues. The CDR3 protein is CSARSGQGSYEQYF. CDR3 coding DNA: TGCAGTGCTAGATCCGGACAGGGCTCCTACGAGCAGTACTTC.

The chain carries TRBV29-1 and TRBJ2-2, with D perhaps given as TRBD1 or TRBD2 (5 bases each). Trimming removed 8 bases at V and 0 bases at J, with 16 bases between. Germline V gene data show CDR1 as SQVTM and CDR2 as ANQGSEA. The CDR3 runs 15 residues. The CDR3 nucleotides are TGCAGCTTTTATTCGGGGACCGCGAACACCGGGGAGCTGTTTTTT. Its translation: CSFYSGTANTGELFF.

This clonotype was observed a few times. The chain employs TRBV18 and TRBJ1-1; TRBD1 agrees at 7 bases. Germline V lookup: CDR1 KGHSH, CDR2 LQKENI. This CDR3 is built from 15 residues. Trimming took 6 bases from V and 8 from J; bases not matched to a gene: 15. CDR3 residues: CASSRDSGTREEAFF. Written as DNA, the CDR3 is TGTGCCAGCTCCCGGGACAGTGGAACGCGTGAGGAAGCTTTCTTT.